Sequencing of this T cell receptor beta chain was carried out in a study of blood T cells in healthy people across ages (dated by TCRdb to the mid-2010s). Looking at the study overall: In model experiments, template switching captured about one uniquely barcoded TCR beta cDNA molecule for every two T cells. The study measured age-related changes in TCR beta repertoire diversity using deep sequencing normalized with unique cDNA molecular identifiers. Donors were grouped into four age groups: young (average about 15 years), middle-aged (39), aged (approximately 67) and long-lived (just over 80). To avoid experimental bias, donors of different ages were spread randomly across the sequencing lanes. The study analyzed two additional independent replicas of 1 million unique cDNA reads from the same blood draw for two donors, one aged 18 to 30 and one aged 80 or older. What the authors observed across the whole study: A strong correlation was found between observed TCR beta diversity and the percentage of naive T cells measured by flow cytometry. Observed TCR beta diversity per million T cells fell roughly linearly with age, and a significant reduction was already apparent by age around 36. The long-lived group showed more naive CD4+ T cells, fewer expanded clones and increased TCR diversity than the aged group, suggesting age selection. Since profiling was done on bulk unsorted PBMCs, naive and antigen-experienced compartments could not be conclusively compared. Estimates of total diversity from one million sequenced T cells were regarded as lower bounds and underestimates. Because donor CMV infection status was unknown, age-related changes in expanded clonotypes were potentially confounded.

Donors were about 36 systemically healthy Caucasian individuals from Russia aged about 6 to 100 years. Ten milliliters of peripheral blood were drawn from each donor into EDTA-treated Vacutainer tubes. Ficoll-Paque density-gradient centrifugation was used to isolate PBMCs, with at least 7 million obtained per sample. Total RNA was extracted from PBMCs with Trizol reagent, with at least 6 micrograms obtained per sample. Naive CD45RAhigh/CD27high T cell percentages were measured by flow cytometry on a PBMC aliquot from every donor. Notes on this clonotype: Its specific antigen is unknown. Within one base of it there is no much larger clone, and no base qualities were kept.

CDR1 LGHNA and CDR2 YNFKEQ are derived from the germline V gene. Taken from cysteine to phenylalanine, the CDR3 has 20 residues. Just CDR3 DNA is preserved here, 60 bases in frame from base 1. Library prep was done by 5' RACE. Data came from an Illumina HiSeq 2500. A second PCR of about 6 to 11 cycles was performed with a sample-barcoded 5' primer and a J-beta primer mix. Each TCR beta cDNA molecule received a unique molecular identifier from a template-switch 5' adaptor carrying 12 random nucleotides. Each sample yielded at least 2.5 million CDR3-containing paired-end reads. First-strand cDNA synthesis was performed from all RNA using the Mint cDNA synthesis kit, with priming by a TRBC-specific oligonucleotide. Following uracil-DNA glycosylase treatment, all cDNA underwent a first 18-cycle PCR with the universal primers M1SS and BC2_uni_R. In the source study's methods: Each sample was normalized by randomly selecting 1 million high-quality reads, each carrying a distinct molecular identifier. Reads sharing molecular identifiers were discarded rather than binned into consensus sequences. MiTCR, run with a Q25 quality threshold and the strictest error-elimination algorithm, handled CDR3 identification, clonotype clustering and error correction. Lower-bound total TCR beta diversity was estimated with a nonparametric unseen species model using Euler transformation. Starting from the raw public reads, TCRdb applied fastp trimming at Q25, assembled clones with MiXCR and retained in-frame beta chains. Rows are unified per CDR3 protein, each entry keeping the most common DNA and genes. The V and J calls were determined by TCRdb, not by the authors. Across this sample there are around 1.5 million distinct CDR3 sequences, with approximately 40% seen only once. The top ten hold roughly 7.9% of the sample.

This sequence uses TRBV4-2 and TRBJ2-1; 10 central bases correspond to TRBD2. The last part of the DNA fits TRBJ2-7 better; the J call may be wrong. This clonotype was sampled from a woman aged 18-29 years in good health. Sequenced input: blood. Here is the DNA: TGTGCCAGCAGCCAAGAGCTAGCGGGAGAACCGTCTAATTCCTACAATGAGCAGTACTTC. Its amino acids are CASSQELAGEPSNSYNEQYF.